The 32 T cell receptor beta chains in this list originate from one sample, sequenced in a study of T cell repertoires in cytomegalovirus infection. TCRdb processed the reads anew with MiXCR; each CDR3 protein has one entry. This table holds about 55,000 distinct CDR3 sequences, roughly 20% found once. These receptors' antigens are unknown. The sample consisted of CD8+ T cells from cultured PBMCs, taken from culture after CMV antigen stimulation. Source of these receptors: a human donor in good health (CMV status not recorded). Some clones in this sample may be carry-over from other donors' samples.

The CDR3 DNA reads TGTGCCAGCAGCCCGGGCCTTAGCAATCAGCCCCAGCATTTT. It translates to CASSPGLSNQPQHF. The J gene is TRBJ1-5, the V gene TRBV7-9; D not certain. CDR1 and CDR2 (germline): SEHNR, FQNEAQ (reference sequence). Trimming left V 5 bases short and J 0 bases short, with 8 bases between. There are 14 residues in the CDR3.

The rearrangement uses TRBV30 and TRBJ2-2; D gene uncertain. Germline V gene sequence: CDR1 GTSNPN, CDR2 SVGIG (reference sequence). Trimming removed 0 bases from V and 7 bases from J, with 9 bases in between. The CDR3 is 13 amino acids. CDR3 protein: CAWSVEFGGELFF. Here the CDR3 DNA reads TGTGCCTGGAGTGTGGAGTTTGGCGGGGAGCTGTTTTTT.

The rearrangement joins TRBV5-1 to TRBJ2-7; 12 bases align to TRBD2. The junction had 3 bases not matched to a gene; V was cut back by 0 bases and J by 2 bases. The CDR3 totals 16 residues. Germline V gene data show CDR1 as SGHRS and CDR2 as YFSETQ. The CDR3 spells CASSLALAGGTYEQYF. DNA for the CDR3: TGCGCCAGCAGCTTGGCTCTAGCGGGAGGGACCTACGAGCAGTACTTC.

The CDR3 sequence: CASSLVSGHNPLIPHEQYF. CDR3 nucleotide sequence: TGTGCCAGCAGCTTGGTTTCGGGACACAACCCGCTCATACCCCACGAGCAGTACTTC. The V gene is TRBV7-8, the J gene TRBJ2-7; TRBD1 is a possible D gene (6 bases). CDR3 size: 19 residues. V lost 3 bases to trimming and J lost 5 bases, with 29 bases between them. Germline loops: CDR1 SGHVS, CDR2 FQNEAQ.

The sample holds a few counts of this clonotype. The DNA for the CDR3 is TGTGCCAGCAGTCCCTCCGGGACTAGCGATTACAATGAGCAGTTCTTC. Translated, it gives CASSPSGTSDYNEQFF. The chain carries TRBV6-2 or TRBV6-3 and TRBJ2-1; 10 bases are shared with TRBD2. The CDR3 runs 16 residues. Germline V gene lookup returns CDR1 MNHEY and CDR2 SVGEGT. V shed 5 bases and J 4 bases; nucleotides not matched to a gene: 8.

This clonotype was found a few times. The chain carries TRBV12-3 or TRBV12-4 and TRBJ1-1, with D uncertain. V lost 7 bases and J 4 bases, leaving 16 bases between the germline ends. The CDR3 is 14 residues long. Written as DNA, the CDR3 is TGTGCCAGCACCCAGGACCGTTACGGCACTGAAGCTTTCTTT. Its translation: CASTQDRYGTEAFF.

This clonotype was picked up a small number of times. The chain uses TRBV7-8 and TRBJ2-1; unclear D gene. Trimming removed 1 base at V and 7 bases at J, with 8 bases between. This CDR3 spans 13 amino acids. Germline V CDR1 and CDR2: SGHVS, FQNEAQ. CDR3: CASSLVLRNEQFF. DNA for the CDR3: TGTGCCAGCAGCTTAGTTCTGCGGAATGAGCAGTTCTTC.

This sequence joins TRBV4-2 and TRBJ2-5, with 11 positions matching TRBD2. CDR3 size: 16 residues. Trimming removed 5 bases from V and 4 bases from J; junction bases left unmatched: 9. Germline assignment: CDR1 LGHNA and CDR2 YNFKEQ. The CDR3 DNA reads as TGTGCCAGCAGCTCACCCCCTAGCGGGGGGCGAGAGACCCAGTACTTC. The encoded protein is CASSSPPSGGRETQYF.

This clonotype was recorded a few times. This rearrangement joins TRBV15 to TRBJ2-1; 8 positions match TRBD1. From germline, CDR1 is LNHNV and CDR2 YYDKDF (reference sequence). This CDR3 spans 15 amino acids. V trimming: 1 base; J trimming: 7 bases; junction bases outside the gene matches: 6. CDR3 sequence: CATSRASRGRNEQFF. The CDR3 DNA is TGTGCCACCAGCAGAGCGTCCAGGGGGCGAAATGAGCAGTTCTTC.

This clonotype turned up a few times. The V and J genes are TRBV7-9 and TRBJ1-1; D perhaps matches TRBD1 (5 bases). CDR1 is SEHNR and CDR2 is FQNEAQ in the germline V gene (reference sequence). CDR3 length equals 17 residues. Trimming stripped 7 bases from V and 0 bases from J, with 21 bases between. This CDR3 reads CASKGGTPARLNTEAFF. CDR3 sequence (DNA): TGTGCCAGCAAGGGTGGGACCCCCGCTCGCCTGAACACTGAAGCTTTCTTT. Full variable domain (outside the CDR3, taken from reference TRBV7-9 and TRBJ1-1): DTGVSQNPRHKITKRGQNVTFRCDPISEHNRLYWYRQTLGQGPEFLTYFQNEAQLEKSRLLSDRFSAERPKGSFSTLEIQRTEQGDSAMYLCASKGGTPARLNTEAFFGQGTRLTVV.

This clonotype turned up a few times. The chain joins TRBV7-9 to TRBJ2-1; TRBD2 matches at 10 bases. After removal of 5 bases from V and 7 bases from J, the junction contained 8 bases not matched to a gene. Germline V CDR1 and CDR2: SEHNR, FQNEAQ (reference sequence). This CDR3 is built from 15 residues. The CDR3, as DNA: TGTGCCAGCAGCGTACTAGCGGGATCTAGGAATGAGCAGTTCTTC. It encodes CASSVLAGSRNEQFF.

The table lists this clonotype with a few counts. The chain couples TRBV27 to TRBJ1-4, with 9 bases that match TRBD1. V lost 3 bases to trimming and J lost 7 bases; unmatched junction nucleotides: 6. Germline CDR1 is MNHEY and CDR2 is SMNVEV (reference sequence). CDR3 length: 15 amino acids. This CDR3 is CASSLSGTGLEKLFF. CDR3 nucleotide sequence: TGTGCCAGCAGTTTGTCCGGGACAGGGCTTGAAAAACTGTTTTTT. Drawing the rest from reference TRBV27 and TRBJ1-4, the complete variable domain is EAQVTQNPRYLITVTGKKLTVTCSQNMNHEYMSWYRQDPGLGLRQIYYSMNVEVTDKGDVPEGYKVSRKEKRNFPLILESPSPNQTSLYFCASSLSGTGLEKLFFGSGTQLSVL.

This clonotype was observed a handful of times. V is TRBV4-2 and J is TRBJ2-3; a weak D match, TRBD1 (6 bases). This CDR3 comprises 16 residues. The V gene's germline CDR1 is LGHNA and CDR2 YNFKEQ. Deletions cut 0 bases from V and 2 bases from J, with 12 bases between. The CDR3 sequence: CASSQDSRGLTDTQYF. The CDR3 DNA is TGTGCCAGCAGCCAAGATAGCAGGGGTCTCACAGATACGCAGTATTTT.

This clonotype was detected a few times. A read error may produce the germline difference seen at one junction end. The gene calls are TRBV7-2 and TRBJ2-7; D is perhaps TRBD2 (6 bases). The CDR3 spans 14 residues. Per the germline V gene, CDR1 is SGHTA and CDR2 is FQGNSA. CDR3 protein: CVSSLGLAAYEQYF. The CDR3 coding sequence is TGTGTCAGCAGCTTAGGGTTAGCGGCCTACGAGCAGTACTTC.

The CDR3 DNA follows: TGTGCCAGCAGCCCACACCGGGGGAGCTCCTACGAGCAGTACTTC. Translation: CASSPHRGSSYEQYF. The V call is TRBV11-3, the J call TRBJ2-7; possibly TRBD2 for D (6 bases). From germline, CDR1 is SGHNT and CDR2 YENEEA. V gave up 5 bases and J gave up 0 bases, with 14 bases separating them. This CDR3 has 15 residues.

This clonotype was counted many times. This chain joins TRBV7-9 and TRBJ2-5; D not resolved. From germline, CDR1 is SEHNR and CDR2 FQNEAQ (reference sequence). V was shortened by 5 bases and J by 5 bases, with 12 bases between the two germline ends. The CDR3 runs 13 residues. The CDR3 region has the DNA TGTGCCAGCAGCCCGGGTCGTCGGGAGACCCAGTACTTC. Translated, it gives CASSPGRRETQYF.

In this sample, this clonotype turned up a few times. CDR3: CASSARDTPSYEQYF. The CDR3 DNA sequence: TGTGCCAGCAGCGCCCGGGACACCCCCTCCTACGAGCAGTACTTC. The V gene is TRBV7-8, the J gene TRBJ2-7, with D perhaps matching TRBD1 (6 bases). The ends were cut back, 5 bases at V and 0 bases at J, with 14 bases in the middle. Germline V gene sequence: CDR1 SGHVS, CDR2 FQNEAQ. This CDR3 comprises 15 residues.

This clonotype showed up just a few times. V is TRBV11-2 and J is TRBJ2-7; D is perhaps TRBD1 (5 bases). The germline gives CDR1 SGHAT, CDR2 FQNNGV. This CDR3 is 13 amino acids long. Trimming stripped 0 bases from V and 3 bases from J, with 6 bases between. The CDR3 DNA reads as TGTGCCAGCAGCTTAGAGGACAACTACGAGCAGTACTTC. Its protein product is CASSLEDNYEQYF.

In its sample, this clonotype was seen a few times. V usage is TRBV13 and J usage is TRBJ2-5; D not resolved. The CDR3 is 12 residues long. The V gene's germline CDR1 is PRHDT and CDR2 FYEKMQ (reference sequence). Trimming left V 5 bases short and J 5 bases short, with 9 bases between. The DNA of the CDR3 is TGTGCCAGCAGCAGTAGAACGGAGACCCAGTACTTC. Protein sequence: CASSSRTETQYF. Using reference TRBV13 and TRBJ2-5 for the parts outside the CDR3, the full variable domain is AAGVIQSPRHLIKEKRETATLKCYPIPRHDTVYWYQQGPGQDPQFLISFYEKMQSDKGSIPDRFSAQQFSDYHSELNMSSLELGDSALYFCASSSRTETQYFGPGTRLLVL.

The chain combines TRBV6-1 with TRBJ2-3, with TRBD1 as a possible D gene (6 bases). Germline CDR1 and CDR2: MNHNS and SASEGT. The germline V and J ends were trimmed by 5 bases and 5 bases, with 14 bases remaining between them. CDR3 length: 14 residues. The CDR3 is CASSPRGQRDTQYF. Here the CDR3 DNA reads TGTGCCAGCAGTCCCCGCGGACAGAGAGATACGCAGTATTTT.

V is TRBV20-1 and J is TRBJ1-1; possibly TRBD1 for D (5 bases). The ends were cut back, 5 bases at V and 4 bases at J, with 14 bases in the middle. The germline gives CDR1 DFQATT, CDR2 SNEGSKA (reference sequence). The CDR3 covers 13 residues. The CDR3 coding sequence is TGCAGTGCTCCCGGTCGAGGGGCCACTGAAGCTTTCTTT. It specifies CSAPGRGATEAFF.

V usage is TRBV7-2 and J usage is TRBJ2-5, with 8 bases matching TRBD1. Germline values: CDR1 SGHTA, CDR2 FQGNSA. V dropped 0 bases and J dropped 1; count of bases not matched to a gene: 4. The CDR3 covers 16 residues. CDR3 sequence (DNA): TGTGCCAGCAGCTTAGCGGCTGGACAGGGCCAAGAGACCCAGTACTTC. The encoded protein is CASSLAAGQGQETQYF.

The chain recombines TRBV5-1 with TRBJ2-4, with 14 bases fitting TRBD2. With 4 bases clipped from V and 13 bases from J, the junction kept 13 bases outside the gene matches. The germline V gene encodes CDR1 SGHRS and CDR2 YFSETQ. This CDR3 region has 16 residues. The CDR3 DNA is TGCGCCAGCAGCCCCAGACTAGCGGGAGGGGGGAACAGGCAGTACTTC. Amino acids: CASSPRLAGGGNRQYF.

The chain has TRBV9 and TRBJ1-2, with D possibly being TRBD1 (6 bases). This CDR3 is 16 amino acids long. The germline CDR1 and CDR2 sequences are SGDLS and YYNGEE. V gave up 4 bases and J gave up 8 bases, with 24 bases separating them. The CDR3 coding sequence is TGTGCCAGCAGCCCAGCCCGATACAGGGACCTTGAGGGCTACACCTTC. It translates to CASSPARYRDLEGYTF.

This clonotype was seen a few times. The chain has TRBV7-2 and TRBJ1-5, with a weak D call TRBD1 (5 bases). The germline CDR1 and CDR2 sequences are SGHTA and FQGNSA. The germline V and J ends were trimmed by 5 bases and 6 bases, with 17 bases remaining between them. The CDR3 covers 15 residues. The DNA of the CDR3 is TGTGCCAGCAGCCCGTCGGGAGGGCAGGGTCAGCCCCAGCATTTT. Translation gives CASSPSGGQGQPQHF.

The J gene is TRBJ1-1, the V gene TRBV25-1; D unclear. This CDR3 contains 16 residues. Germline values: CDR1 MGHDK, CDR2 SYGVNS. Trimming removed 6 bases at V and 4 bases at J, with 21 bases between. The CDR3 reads CASRGVLRRESTEAFF. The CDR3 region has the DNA TGTGCCAGCAGAGGAGTTTTGAGGAGGGAAAGCACTGAAGCTTTCTTT.

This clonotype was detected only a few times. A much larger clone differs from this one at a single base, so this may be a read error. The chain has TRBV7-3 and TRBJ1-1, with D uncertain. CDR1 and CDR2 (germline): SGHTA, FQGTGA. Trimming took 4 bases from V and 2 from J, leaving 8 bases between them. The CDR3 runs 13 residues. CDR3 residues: CASSSLDNTEAFF. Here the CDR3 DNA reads TGTGCCAGCAGCTCCTTAGACAACACTGAAGCTTTCTTT.

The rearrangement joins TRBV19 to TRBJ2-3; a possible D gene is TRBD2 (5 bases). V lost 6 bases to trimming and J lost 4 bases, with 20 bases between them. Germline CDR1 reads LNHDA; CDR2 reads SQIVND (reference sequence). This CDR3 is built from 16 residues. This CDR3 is CASSPRPEGLADTQYF. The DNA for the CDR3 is TGTGCCAGTAGCCCCCGCCCTGAGGGCCTCGCAGATACGCAGTATTTT.

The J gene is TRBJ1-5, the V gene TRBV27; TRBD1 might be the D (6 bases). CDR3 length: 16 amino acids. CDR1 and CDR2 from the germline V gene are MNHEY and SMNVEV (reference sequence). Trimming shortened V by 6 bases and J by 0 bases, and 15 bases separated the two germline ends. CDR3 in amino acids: CASRDGGPDSNQPQHF. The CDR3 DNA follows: TGTGCCAGCAGAGATGGGGGGCCAGATAGCAATCAGCCCCAGCATTTT.

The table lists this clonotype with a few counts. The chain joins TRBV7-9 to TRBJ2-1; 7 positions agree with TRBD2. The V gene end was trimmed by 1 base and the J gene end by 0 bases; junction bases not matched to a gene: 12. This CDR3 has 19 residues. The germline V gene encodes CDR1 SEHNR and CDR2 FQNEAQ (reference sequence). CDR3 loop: CASSLVTSGTSSSYNEQFF. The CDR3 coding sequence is TGTGCCAGCAGCTTAGTTACCAGCGGGACGTCGAGCTCCTACAATGAGCAGTTCTTC.

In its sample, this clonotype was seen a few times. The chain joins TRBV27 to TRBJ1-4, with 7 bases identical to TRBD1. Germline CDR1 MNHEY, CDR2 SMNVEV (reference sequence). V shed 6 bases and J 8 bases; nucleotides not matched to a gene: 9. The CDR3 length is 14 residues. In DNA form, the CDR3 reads TGTGCCAGCAGGCAGACAGGGCTCACCGAAAAACTGTTTTTT. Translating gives CASRQTGLTEKLFF.

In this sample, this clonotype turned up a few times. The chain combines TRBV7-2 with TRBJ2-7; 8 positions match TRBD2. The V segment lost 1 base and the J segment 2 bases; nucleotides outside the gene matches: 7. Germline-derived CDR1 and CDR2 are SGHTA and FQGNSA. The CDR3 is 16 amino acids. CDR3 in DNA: TGTGCCAGCAGCTTAGTCAAGGCTAGCGGGCCCTACGAGCAGTACTTC. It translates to CASSLVKASGPYEQYF.